The next 31 T cell receptor beta chains were all read from a single sample in a study of blood T cells in healthy people across ages. A second PCR, run for roughly 6 to 11 cycles, used a sample-barcoded 5' primer plus a J-beta primer mix. TCRdb processed the 5' RACE reads anew with MiXCR; each CDR3 protein has one entry. The table shows about 1.7 million distinct CDR3 sequences, with 25% to 30% occurring only once. The material sequenced was blood. Source of these receptors: a woman aged 25-40 years in good health.

V usage is TRBV27 and J usage is TRBJ2-1, with 10 bases identical to TRBD1. Germline CDR1 reads MNHEY; CDR2 reads SMNVEV (reference sequence). The CDR3 spans 14 residues. The junction had 7 bases not matched to a gene; V was cut back by 7 bases and J by 7 bases. The CDR3 region has the DNA TGTGCCAGCACCCCGGGACAGGGGAGGAATGAGCAGTTCTTC. It yields the protein CASTPGQGRNEQFF.

This clonotype was recorded a few times. The chain combines TRBV6-5 with TRBJ2-1, with 8 bases matching TRBD2. The germline V gene encodes CDR1 MNHEY and CDR2 SVGAGI. There are 17 residues in the CDR3. V was pared by 3 bases and J by 6 bases, with 13 bases of the junction left unmatched. CDR3: CASSYGGGRSPRNEQFF. The DNA for the CDR3 is TGTGCCAGCAGTTATGGCGGGGGGAGGAGCCCCCGCAATGAGCAGTTCTTC.

This chain links TRBV7-8 with TRBJ2-7; 8 nucleotides agree with TRBD1. V dropped 1 base and J dropped 3; count of bases not matched to a gene: 2. Germline V CDR1 and CDR2: SGHVS, FQNEAQ. This CDR3 is built from 14 residues. The CDR3 protein is CASSLVGTGYEQYF. DNA of the CDR3: TGTGCCAGCAGCTTAGTGGGGACAGGCTACGAGCAGTACTTC.

The sample holds many counts of this clonotype. The chain has TRBV5-1 and TRBJ2-5, with D perhaps matching TRBD2 (5 bases). Trimming cost V 3 bases and J 2 bases, with 11 bases left between them. CDR3 size: 14 residues. Per germline, CDR1 SGHRS and CDR2 YFSETQ. This CDR3 is CASSSGERQETQYF. Written as DNA, the CDR3 is TGCGCCAGCAGCTCAGGAGAGCGGCAAGAGACCCAGTACTTC.

This clonotype was seen a single time. The rearrangement joins TRBV4-1 to TRBJ2-1; TRBD1 aligns across 10 bases. V was pared by 4 bases and J by 7 bases, with 10 bases of the junction left unmatched. The CDR3 is made up of 16 amino acids. Germline V CDR1 and CDR2: MGHRA, YSYEKL. CDR3 nucleotide sequence: TGCGCCAGCAGCCCCGAGCGGACAGGGGGTCGGAATGAGCAGTTCTTC. It codes for CASSPERTGGRNEQFF.

This clonotype appeared many times. At one boundary the junction diverges from the germline segment, which might be a read error. This rearrangement joins TRBV20-1 to TRBJ2-7; the D gene is possibly TRBD1 (8 bases). CDR1 and CDR2 from the germline V gene are DFQATT and SNEGSKA (reference sequence). The CDR3 length is 13 residues. CDR3 amino acids: CSARAGQDYEQYF. The CDR3 nucleotides read TGCAGTGCCAGAGCGGGACAGGACTACGAGCAGTACTTC.

The chain has TRBV15 and TRBJ2-5; D uncertain. The V gene's germline CDR1 is LNHNV and CDR2 YYDKDF (reference sequence). The CDR3 runs 12 residues. Trimming pared 4 bases from V and 4 bases from J, leaving 7 bases between. CDR3 protein: CATSNKRETQYF. CDR3 DNA: TGTGCCACCAGCAACAAGAGAGAGACCCAGTACTTC.

V usage is TRBV7-9 and J usage is TRBJ1-1; D call uncertain. This CDR3 comprises 16 residues. Trimming cost V 2 bases and J 0 bases, with 13 bases left between them. Germline V lookup: CDR1 SEHNR, CDR2 FQNEAQ (reference sequence). In DNA, the CDR3 is TGTGCCAGCAGCTTACAGCCTGGGTATATGAACACTGAAGCTTTCTTT. Translated, it gives CASSLQPGYMNTEAFF.

This clonotype was recorded many times. The V and J genes are TRBV20-1 and TRBJ2-7; TRBD1 matches 10 bases. Germline V gene sequence: CDR1 DFQATT, CDR2 SNEGSKA (reference sequence). Trimming cost V 3 bases and J 6 bases; bases outside gene matches: 8. The length of the CDR3 is 14 residues. The CDR3 region is CSARDPGQGTEQYF. CDR3 coding DNA: TGCAGTGCTAGGGATCCGGGACAGGGGACCGAGCAGTACTTC.

This clonotype has only a few counts. The J gene is TRBJ1-2, the V gene TRBV4-1, with D hard to call. The CDR3 is 12 residues long. Germline lookup yields CDR1 MGHRA and CDR2 YSYEKL. Trimming took off 4 bases at V and 7 bases at J, with 10 bases between the two ends. This chain's CDR3 is CASSLGRSGYTF. CDR3 in DNA: TGCGCCAGCAGCCTAGGCAGGTCTGGCTACACCTTC.

This clonotype was found a few times. This sequence may be a read error, since a much larger clone differs from it by one base. The CDR3 nucleotides are TGCAGCGTTGACGCAGGGGGCTCGCCCTACGAGCAGTACTTC. Encoded protein: CSVDAGGSPYEQYF. This chain connects TRBV29-1 to TRBJ2-5; 8 nucleotides line up with TRBD1. The J call may be in error: the DNA end matches TRBJ2-7 better. The CDR3 is 14 amino acids. CDR1 is SQVTM, CDR2 ANQGSEA, per germline.

The V gene is TRBV7-9, the J gene TRBJ2-5, with D maybe TRBD2 (5 bases). The V gene lost 2 bases and the J gene lost 3 bases, with 10 bases spanning the gap. The CDR3 runs 14 residues. In germline, CDR1 is SEHNR, CDR2 FQNEAQ (reference sequence). CDR3 sequence (DNA): TGTGCCAGCAGCTTAAGAGGGCAGAAAGAGACCCAGTACTTC. The encoded protein is CASSLRGQKETQYF.

The genes are TRBV10-1 and TRBJ2-7; the D call may be TRBD1 or TRBD2 (5 bases each). Per the germline V gene, CDR1 is WNHNN and CDR2 is SYGVQD (reference sequence). This CDR3 region has 15 residues. Trimming pared 3 bases from V and 2 bases from J, leaving 14 bases between. CDR3 region: CASSDLGTSTYEQYF. The CDR3 nucleotides read TGCGCCAGCAGTGATTTGGGGACGTCTACCTACGAGCAGTACTTC.

This clonotype was found a few times. This rearrangement joins TRBV7-9 to TRBJ2-4; maybe TRBD2 (6 bases). V was trimmed by 8 bases and J by 1 base, leaving 15 bases between them. The CDR3 is made up of 15 amino acids. Germline CDR1 SEHNR, CDR2 FQNEAQ (reference sequence). CDR3 nucleotide sequence: TGTGCCAGCTCCCCCGGTCTAGCGGCCAAAAACATTCAGTACTTC. Protein sequence: CASSPGLAAKNIQYF.

This clonotype has just a few counts. The rearrangement links TRBV20-1 to TRBJ2-7; 7 nucleotides match TRBD2. CDR1 and CDR2 (germline): DFQATT, SNEGSKA (reference sequence). The CDR3 has 12 amino acids. CDR3 DNA sequence: TGCTCTAGCGGAGGGTCATTCTACGAGCAGTACTTC. Its translation: CSSGGSFYEQYF.

The rearrangement joins TRBV20-1 to TRBJ2-1; 10 bases align to TRBD2. The CDR3 loop spans 14 amino acids. J was trimmed by 3 bases and V by 4 bases; bases with no gene match: 3. Per the germline V gene, CDR1 is DFQATT and CDR2 is SNEGSKA (reference sequence). CDR3 amino acids: CSAKTSGVYNEQFF. The CDR3 DNA reads TGCAGTGCTAAAACTAGCGGGGTCTACAATGAGCAGTTCTTC.

V and J are TRBV6-5 and TRBJ2-7; perhaps TRBD1 as D (6 bases). V was cut by 2 bases and J by 9 bases, with 17 bases left in between. Per germline, CDR1 MNHEY and CDR2 SVGAGI. The CDR3 is 14 amino acids. CDR3: CASSYAVNRDGQYF. CDR3 nucleotides: TGTGCCAGCAGTTACGCCGTAAACAGGGACGGGCAGTACTTC.

This chain links TRBV7-2 with TRBJ2-1, with D hard to call. The CDR3 covers 14 residues. Germline values: CDR1 SGHTA, CDR2 FQGNSA. V was trimmed by 5 bases and J by 4 bases, leaving 12 bases between them. The CDR3 coding sequence is TGTGCCAGCAGCCTCCTTGGAGAGTACAATGAGCAGTTCTTC. Translated, it gives CASSLLGEYNEQFF.

This clonotype was counted ten times or more. V is TRBV29-1 and J is TRBJ2-7; 7 nucleotides match TRBD2. CDR3 length equals 12 residues. V lost 4 bases to trimming and J lost 3 bases; unmatched junction nucleotides: 3. Germline-derived CDR1 and CDR2 are SQVTM and ANQGSEA. CDR3 in amino acids: CSVASGCYEQYF. The CDR3 nucleotides read TGCAGCGTTGCTAGCGGATGCTACGAGCAGTACTTC.

This clonotype appeared many times. The chain joins TRBV12-3 or TRBV12-4 to TRBJ2-7; D unresolved. CDR3 length: 14 amino acids. Trimming stripped 3 bases from V and 2 bases from J, with 11 bases between. The CDR3: CASSFRLSTYEQYF. The CDR3 DNA reads TGTGCCAGCAGTTTTCGATTATCTACCTACGAGCAGTACTTC.

This clonotype was recorded a few times. This chain connects TRBV5-1 to TRBJ2-5; D is possibly TRBD1 (6 bases). Germline-derived CDR1 and CDR2 are SGHRS and YFSETQ. V was trimmed by 3 bases and J by 5 bases, leaving 17 bases between them. This CDR3 comprises 15 residues. The CDR3: CASSSGHPMEETQYF. The CDR3, as DNA: TGCGCCAGCAGCTCGGGACACCCTATGGAGGAGACCCAGTACTTC.

This clonotype was seen just once. The chain is built from TRBV7-9 and TRBJ1-1; tentatively, D is TRBD1 (6 bases). From germline, CDR1 is SEHNR and CDR2 FQNEAQ (reference sequence). This CDR3 is 15 amino acids long. V gave up 5 bases and J gave up 4 bases, with 17 bases separating them. CDR3 sequence reads: CASSPSQGWSTEAFF. CDR3 nucleotide sequence: TGTGCCAGCAGCCCGAGCCAGGGGTGGAGCACTGAAGCTTTCTTT.

The gene calls are TRBV6-6 and TRBJ1-5, with a tentative D call TRBD1 (6 bases). Germline V lookup: CDR1 MNHNY, CDR2 SVGAGI (reference sequence). V was clipped by 1 base and J by 6 bases, with 10 bases between them. This CDR3 is built from 14 residues. The CDR3 spells CASSYWGAGQPQHF. For the CDR3, the DNA is TGTGCCAGCAGTTACTGGGGGGCAGGTCAGCCCCAGCATTTT.

The rearrangement links TRBV7-6 to TRBJ2-3; a possible D gene is TRBD2 (7 bases). Germline values: CDR1 SGHVS, CDR2 FNYEAQ. Trimming left V 1 base short and J 4 bases short, with 15 bases between. CDR3 length: 16 residues. This CDR3 is CASSLEGGGSADTQYF. The CDR3 DNA sequence: TGTGCCAGCAGCTTAGAGGGGGGCGGGAGTGCAGATACGCAGTATTTT.

This clonotype was counted ten times or more. The CDR3 is CASSLGVFTSGYTF. The CDR3 region has the DNA TGTGCCAGCAGTTTAGGAGTCTTTACTAGTGGCTACACCTTC. The gene calls are TRBV12-3 or TRBV12-4 and TRBJ1-2; D remains ambiguous. V was trimmed by 1 base and J by 7 bases, leaving 13 bases between them. The CDR3 contains 14 residues.

This chain joins TRBV20-1 and TRBJ2-1, with 9 bases matching TRBD2. This CDR3 is 15 amino acids long. Per germline, CDR1 DFQATT and CDR2 SNEGSKA (reference sequence). V was pared by 3 bases and J by 4 bases, with 7 bases of the junction left unmatched. The CDR3 DNA reads TGCAGTGCTAGTCCCCTAGCGGGGTGGTACAATGAGCAGTTCTTC. This sequence encodes CSASPLAGWYNEQFF.

The gene calls are TRBV11-3 and TRBJ2-1; 9 nucleotides line up with TRBD2. This CDR3 contains 15 residues. V trimming: 6 bases; J trimming: 7 bases; junction bases outside the gene matches: 10. In germline, CDR1 is SGHNT, CDR2 YENEEA. The CDR3 DNA reads TGTGCCAGCAGTGCGCGGGAGGGAACCGAGAATGAGCAGTTCTTC. Translation: CASSAREGTENEQFF.

There are many counts of this clonotype. The J gene is TRBJ1-2, the V gene TRBV6-7; D is ambiguous. TRBV6-7 is an ORF; its function is uncertain. This CDR3 has 12 residues. Trimming took 2 bases from V and 10 from J, leaving 11 bases between them. The CDR3 loop is CASSYSPHPYTF. CDR3 bases: TGTGCCAGCAGTTACAGTCCCCATCCCTACACCTTC.

The gene calls are TRBV20-1 and TRBJ1-1; 7 nucleotides align to TRBD1. The trim removed 7 bases at V and 8 bases at J, leaving 13 bases unmatched. CDR1 is DFQATT and CDR2 is SNEGSKA in the germline V gene (reference sequence). The length of the CDR3 is 13 residues. CDR3 nucleotide sequence: TGCAGTGTTCCGGGCAGGGGGTCTGCCGAAGCTTTCTTT. Translation: CSVPGRGSAEAFF.

The V gene is TRBV4-3, the J gene TRBJ2-1; perhaps TRBD2 as D (5 bases). Trimming removed 0 bases at V and 0 bases at J, with 12 bases between. CDR3 length: 17 amino acids. Germline CDR1 is LGHNA and CDR2 is YSLEER. CDR3 region: CASSQDHSGSSYNEQFF. CDR3 DNA: TGCGCCAGCAGCCAAGACCACAGCGGCAGCTCCTACAATGAGCAGTTCTTC.

The chain recombines TRBV29-1 with TRBJ2-3; possible D gene TRBD2, 6 bases. Trimming removed 8 bases at V and 2 bases at J, with 14 bases between. Germline V gene sequence: CDR1 SQVTM, CDR2 ANQGSEA. CDR3 size: 13 residues. CDR3 protein: CSTRRDFTDTQYF. DNA for the CDR3: TGCAGCACTAGGAGGGACTTCACAGATACGCAGTATTTT.